The 31 T cell receptor beta chains presented below share a single source sample, sequenced in a study of identical twins. One entry per CDR3 protein results from TCRdb running MiXCR on the 5' RACE reads. The repertoire has 1,800,000 or so distinct CDR3 sequences, about 32% of them found once; the top ten carry about 0.27%. Sequencing was carried out using cord blood. The receptor source for this set is a newborn girl in good health.

The genes are TRBV5-1 and TRBJ1-4, with 9 bases fitting TRBD1. Unmatched junction bases numbered 13, after V lost 8 bases and J lost 8 bases. The CDR3 has 15 residues. Germline lookup yields CDR1 SGHRS and CDR2 YFSETQ. CDR3 bases: TGCGCCAGTTCGATACAGGGGGCGCGTGGGGAAAAACTGTTTTTT. It translates to CASSIQGARGEKLFF. Filled out from reference TRBV5-1 and TRBJ1-4, the complete variable domain reads KAGVTQTPRYLIKTRGQQVTLSCSPISGHRSVSWYQQTPGQGLQFLFEYFSETQRNKGNFPGRFSGRQFSNSRSEMNVSTLELGDSALYLCASSIQGARGEKLFFGSGTQLSVL.

The V call is TRBV18, the J call TRBJ2-3; 11 nucleotides align to TRBD2. This CDR3 has 19 residues. Germline CDR1 is KGHSH and CDR2 is LQKENI. The ends lost 0 bases at V and 0 bases at J; junction bases unmatched: 8. CDR3 sequence reads: CASSPPGTSGLLSTDTQYF. DNA of the CDR3: TGTGCCAGCTCACCACCCGGGACTAGCGGACTTCTAAGCACAGATACGCAGTATTTT.

This clonotype was observed a handful of times. This chain links TRBV20-1 with TRBJ2-1; 10 bases map to TRBD2. There are 14 residues in the CDR3. Germline V gene data show CDR1 as DFQATT and CDR2 as SNEGSKA (reference sequence). V was pared by 4 bases and J by 5 bases, with 5 bases of the junction left unmatched. The CDR3 region is CSAITSGKHNEQFF. The CDR3, as DNA: TGCAGTGCTATCACTAGCGGGAAACACAATGAGCAGTTCTTC.

The table lists this clonotype with a few counts. This chain joins TRBV20-1 and TRBJ1-2; D remains unclear. Deletions cut 0 bases from V and 4 bases from J, with 6 bases between. This CDR3 spans 12 amino acids. From germline, CDR1 is DFQATT and CDR2 SNEGSKA (reference sequence). In DNA form, the CDR3 reads TGCAGTGCTAGAGAGTGGCTCTATGGCTACACCTTC. Translated, it gives CSAREWLYGYTF.

V is TRBV20-1 and J is TRBJ2-7; 9 bases are a match to TRBD2. Germline V gene data show CDR1 as DFQATT and CDR2 as SNEGSKA (reference sequence). The CDR3 runs 15 residues. V shed 1 base and J 4 bases; nucleotides not matched to a gene: 8. The DNA of the CDR3 is TGCAGTGCTAGAGCTCTAGCGGGACTCCGTTACGAGCAGTACTTC. It encodes CSARALAGLRYEQYF.

The chain combines TRBV21-1 with TRBJ2-1; no check of the table's D call, TRBD2, against the DNA was made. TRBV21-1 is designated a pseudogene. The CDR3 is 18 amino acids. Here the CDR3 reads CASSSGTSGIESYNEQFF. CDR3 DNA sequence: TGTGCCAGTTCCTCCGGGACTAGCGGGATTGAATCCTACAATGAGCAGTTCTTC.

V is TRBV20-1 and J is TRBJ2-7; the match to TRBD2 covers 7 bases. This CDR3 region has 14 residues. CDR1 is DFQATT and CDR2 is SNEGSKA in the germline V gene (reference sequence). The J segment lost 3 bases and the V segment lost 3 bases, leaving 8 bases of the junction unmatched. In DNA form, the CDR3 reads TGCAGTGCTAGCCACCGGGGGGTAGGCTACGAGCAGTACTTC. This codes for CSASHRGVGYEQYF.

This rearrangement joins TRBV20-1 to TRBJ2-1, with 9 bases identical to TRBD2. Germline assignment: CDR1 DFQATT and CDR2 SNEGSKA (reference sequence). With V trimmed by 6 bases and J by 6 bases, 9 bases remained unmatched. CDR3 length: 14 amino acids. The CDR3 loop reads CSARRLAGINEQFF. DNA of the CDR3: TGCAGTGCCAGGCGCCTAGCGGGGATCAATGAGCAGTTCTTC.

The sample holds a few counts of this clonotype. The genes are TRBV10-3 and TRBJ2-1, with D possibly being TRBD1 (5 bases). The germline V gene has CDR1 ENHRY and CDR2 SYGVKD. The V end was cut by 3 bases, the J end by 7 bases, with 19 bases between. The CDR3 runs 16 residues. The CDR3: CAISERTPTLTNEQFF. CDR3 coding DNA: TGTGCCATCAGTGAACGGACACCAACATTGACGAATGAGCAGTTCTTC.

V usage is TRBV6-2 or TRBV6-3 and J usage is TRBJ1-2; weak D call: TRBD1 (5 bases). Germline V gene lookup returns CDR1 MNHEY and CDR2 SVGEGT. V was trimmed by 8 bases and J by 2 bases, leaving 18 bases between them. The CDR3 consists of 15 residues. CDR3 in DNA: TGTGCCAGCGGCGCTTTCGGACATTTCAACTATGGCTACACCTTC. Its protein is CASGAFGHFNYGYTF.

This chain links TRBV6-5 with TRBJ2-1, with 8 bases lining up with TRBD2. Trimming at V came to 2 bases and at J to 10 bases, leaving 10 bases not matched to a gene. Germline V gene lookup returns CDR1 MNHEY and CDR2 SVGAGI. CDR3 size: 15 residues. The CDR3 sequence: CASSYLSGSSYEQFF. As DNA, the CDR3 is TGTGCCAGCAGTTACCTAAGCGGGAGCTCCTACGAGCAGTTCTTC.

The J gene is TRBJ1-2, the V gene TRBV29-1; D call uncertain. Per the germline V gene, CDR1 is SQVTM and CDR2 is ANQGSEA. The CDR3 has 11 amino acids. The V end lost 6 bases, the J end lost 3 bases, and 8 bases lay between the germline ends. The CDR3 sequence: CSVTRDYGYTF. In DNA form, the CDR3 reads TGCAGCGTAACTAGGGACTATGGCTACACCTTC.

This clonotype was detected only a few times. This chain joins TRBV29-1 and TRBJ2-1, with no clear D. The CDR3 covers 15 residues. Between the trimmed V and J ends, which lost 5 bases and 2 bases, there was a span of 16 bases. CDR1 is SQVTM and CDR2 is ANQGSEA in the germline V gene. CDR3 coding DNA: TGCAGCGTTTCAAAAGGATCCTCAACCTACAATGAGCAGTTCTTC. Translated: CSVSKGSSTYNEQFF.

Written as DNA, the CDR3 is TGTGCCAGCACCCCGGGGAGGAACACCATATATTTT. Translation gives CASTPGRNTIYF. This chain joins TRBV12-3 or TRBV12-4 and TRBJ1-3; no firm D call. Trimming cost V 7 bases and J 7 bases, with 11 bases left between them. The CDR3 runs 12 residues.

This clonotype has more than one count but fewer than ten. The rearrangement links TRBV14 to TRBJ1-1, with D perhaps matching TRBD1 (6 bases). Germline V lookup: CDR1 SGHDN, CDR2 FVKESK. The ends were cut back, 0 bases at V and 5 bases at J, with 10 bases in the middle. This CDR3 is 14 amino acids long. CDR3: CASSQEGAGTEAFF. The CDR3 DNA is TGTGCCAGCAGCCAAGAGGGGGCGGGTACTGAAGCTTTCTTT. Using reference TRBV14 and TRBJ1-1 for the parts outside the CDR3, the full variable domain is EAGVTQFPSHSVIEKGQTVTLRCDPISGHDNLYWYRRVMGKEIKFLLHFVKESKQDESGMPNNRFLAERTGGTYSTLKVQPAELEDSGVYFCASSQEGAGTEAFFGQGTRLTVV.

This chain joins TRBV28 and TRBJ2-1, with 8 bases that match TRBD2. CDR1 and CDR2 (germline): MDHEN, SYDVKM. CDR3 length: 15 residues. The V gene end was trimmed by 3 bases and the J gene end by 4 bases; junction bases not matched to a gene: 5. The CDR3 nucleotides are TGTGCCAGCAGTTTGTCGGGACTAGGATACAATGAGCAGTTCTTC. Its protein is CASSLSGLGYNEQFF.

This clonotype was counted only a few times. The rearrangement joins TRBV28 to TRBJ2-1; D is possibly TRBD1 or TRBD2 (5 bases each). V was pared by 7 bases and J by 0 bases, with 16 bases between. In germline, CDR1 is MDHEN, CDR2 SYDVKM. The CDR3 runs to 16 residues. The CDR3 sequence: CASIPVGTLSYNEQFF. The CDR3 region has the DNA TGTGCCAGCATCCCAGTTGGGACCCTCTCCTACAATGAGCAGTTCTTC.

This clonotype was recorded only once. The chain joins TRBV7-6 to TRBJ1-6; the D gene is possibly TRBD1 (5 bases). Germline lookup yields CDR1 SGHVS and CDR2 FNYEAQ. The ends were cut back, 4 bases at V and 5 bases at J, with 18 bases in the middle. The CDR3 contains 17 residues. The CDR3 DNA sequence: TGTGCCAGCAGCTCCGAGCAGGGAAGCGGGCATAATTCACCCCTCCACTTT. It yields the protein CASSSEQGSGHNSPLHF.

This clonotype was found a few times. The junction departs from the called germline gene at one end, perhaps through a read error. This chain links TRBV5-1 with TRBJ2-1; maybe TRBD2 (5 bases). The J call may be wrong; the DNA end is better matched by TRBJ2-7. Germline V gene sequence: CDR1 SGHRS, CDR2 YFSETQ. This CDR3 comprises 14 residues. DNA of the CDR3: TGTGCCAGCAGCCCTCGAGGGCTGTACAATGAGCAGTACTTC. Translation: CASSPRGLYNEQYF.

This clonotype occurred a few times. V usage is TRBV11-3 and J usage is TRBJ2-3; 13 nucleotides match TRBD2. Germline CDR1 SGHNT, CDR2 YENEEA. V shed 1 base and J 3 bases; nucleotides not matched to a gene: 4. The CDR3 has 17 residues. The CDR3 sequence is CASSLGTSGSSTDTQYF. The DNA for the CDR3 is TGTGCCAGCAGCTTAGGGACTAGCGGGAGTTCAACAGATACGCAGTATTTT.

This clonotype occurred a few times. The V gene is TRBV12-3 or TRBV12-4, the J gene TRBJ2-1; 13 bases line up with TRBD2. V gave up 6 bases and J gave up 7 bases; unmatched junction bases: 3. CDR3 length: 14 amino acids. The CDR3 DNA reads TGTGCCAGCAGACTAGCGGGGGGGTTGAATGAGCAGTTCTTC. It yields the protein CASRLAGGLNEQFF.

A note on this clonotype: Relative to the germline gene, one junction end is altered; a read error may explain this. V usage is TRBV6-5 and J usage is TRBJ2-5, with TRBD2 matching 8 bases. This CDR3 region has 15 residues. Germline V lookup: CDR1 MNHEY, CDR2 SVGAGI. The CDR3 reads CSSSYSLAGRETQYF. The CDR3 DNA is TGTTCCAGCAGTTACTCGTTAGCGGGGAGAGAGACCCAGTACTTC.

The rearrangement uses TRBV20-1 and TRBJ2-6, with TRBD1 identical over 7 bases. Germline V gene sequence: CDR1 DFQATT, CDR2 SNEGSKA (reference sequence). CDR3 length equals 17 residues. The J segment lost 0 bases and the V segment lost 3 bases, leaving 8 bases of the junction unmatched. In nucleotides, the CDR3 is TGCAGTGCTAGTCGGACAGGCAGACACTCTGGGGCCAACGTCCTGACTTTC. Amino acid sequence: CSASRTGRHSGANVLTF.

The rearrangement joins TRBV10-3 to TRBJ2-3, with D unclear. This CDR3 region has 14 residues. The ends were cut back, 0 bases at V and 4 bases at J, with 8 bases in the middle. The V gene's germline CDR1 is ENHRY and CDR2 SYGVKD. DNA for the CDR3: TGTGCCATCAGTGAGTCGTGGCAGGCAGATACGCAGTATTTT. Protein sequence: CAISESWQADTQYF.

As to this clonotype: Germline and junction disagree at one end, which may indicate a read error. The V gene is TRBV13, the J gene TRBJ2-6; the D gene is possibly TRBD1 (5 bases). This CDR3 is 15 amino acids long. CDR1 is PRHDT and CDR2 is FYEKMQ in the germline V gene (reference sequence). The CDR3 DNA is TGTGCCAGCAGCTTAGTAAGTGGTGGGGCCTACGTCCTGACTTTC. As protein: CASSLVSGGAYVLTF.

The rearrangement links TRBV21-1 to TRBJ2-5; TRBD1 is taken as the D call from the table, unchecked against the DNA. The J call may be incorrect, as the DNA end agrees better with TRBJ2-7. TRBV21-1 is reported as a pseudogene. This CDR3 is built from 16 residues. In DNA form, the CDR3 reads TGTGCCAGCAGACACCCGGTACAGGGGGCGGCCTACGAGCAGTACTTC. This sequence encodes CASRHPVQGAAYEQYF.

This clonotype has a handful of counts. The chain joins TRBV6-1 to TRBJ1-1; possible D gene TRBD1, 6 bases. The CDR3 contains 18 residues. The V gene's germline CDR1 is MNHNS and CDR2 SASEGT. V was pared by 6 bases and J by 1 base, with 24 bases between. The CDR3 sequence: CASSPNRDRVGTNTEAFF. The CDR3 DNA sequence: TGTGCCAGCAGCCCCAACAGGGATCGGGTTGGGACGAACACTGAAGCTTTCTTT.

DNA of the CDR3: TGCAGTGCCAAGGACAGGTTACAAGAGACCCAGTACTTC. Protein product: CSAKDRLQETQYF. The V gene is TRBV20-1, the J gene TRBJ2-5; 7 bases match TRBD1. CDR3 length equals 13 residues. V lost 6 bases and J lost 2; bases outside the gene matches: 6. CDR1 DFQATT and CDR2 SNEGSKA come from the germline V gene (reference sequence).

J is TRBJ2-5 and V is TRBV5-1, with 10 positions matching TRBD2. Germline CDR1 is SGHRS and CDR2 is YFSETQ. The ends lost 0 bases at V and 5 bases at J; junction bases unmatched: 4. The CDR3 runs to 15 residues. The CDR3 sequence: CASSLDGTSVETQYF. The CDR3 DNA follows: TGCGCCAGCAGCTTGGATGGGACTAGCGTGGAGACCCAGTACTTC. The full variable domain, with the rest looked up from reference TRBV5-1 and TRBJ2-5, is KAGVTQTPRYLIKTRGQQVTLSCSPISGHRSVSWYQQTPGQGLQFLFEYFSETQRNKGNFPGRFSGRQFSNSRSEMNVSTLELGDSALYLCASSLDGTSVETQYFGPGTRLLVL.

This clonotype was counted a few times. The chain has TRBV10-2 and TRBJ2-7; 9 nucleotides agree with TRBD2. The CDR3 covers 12 residues. J was trimmed by 2 bases and V by 10 bases; bases with no gene match: 3. CDR1 is WSHSY, CDR2 SAAADI, per germline. The CDR3 protein is CATRTSAYEQYF. The DNA for the CDR3 is TGCGCCACCCGGACTAGCGCCTACGAGCAGTACTTC.

CDR3 DNA sequence: TGTGCCAGCAGTTTAGGGACGGGACTAGTGATGGATGAGCAGTTCTTC. The encoded protein is CASSLGTGLVMDEQFF. The genes are TRBV12-3 or TRBV12-4 and TRBJ2-1; 8 bases are a match to TRBD2. V trimming: 1 base; J trimming: 8 bases; junction bases outside the gene matches: 10. The CDR3 totals 16 residues.